These 19 T cell receptor beta chains came from one sample sequenced in a study of blood T cell repertoires in COVID-19. Sequencing used immunoSEQ multiplex PCR; TCRdb keeps in-frame clones, though not all of them. The table records around 200,000 clones, 87% of them present only once. Sequencing input: peripheral blood. These receptors were collected from a man aged 35-49 years with active or convalescent COVID-19.

The rearrangement joins TRBV7-9 to TRBJ1-2; D is unresolved. The germline V and J ends were trimmed by 5 bases and 6 bases, with 16 bases remaining between them. The CDR3 totals 14 residues. The germline CDR1 and CDR2 sequences are SEHNR and FQNEAQ (reference sequence). For the CDR3, the DNA is TGTGCCAGCAGCACCGTAGCGGGCCCGGATGGCTACACCTTC. It yields the protein CASSTVAGPDGYTF. The entire variable domain, with the rest obtained from reference TRBV7-9 and TRBJ1-2, is as follows: DTGVSQNPRHKITKRGQNVTFRCDPISEHNRLYWYRQTLGQGPEFLTYFQNEAQLEKSRLLSDRFSAERPKGSFSTLEIQRTEQGDSAMYLCASSTVAGPDGYTFGSGTRLTVV.

The chain recombines TRBV7-3 with TRBJ1-4; a possible D gene is TRBD1 (6 bases). Trimming pared 0 bases from V and 7 bases from J, leaving 6 bases between. The CDR3 is 13 residues long. Germline V gives CDR1 SGHTA, CDR2 FQGTGA. The CDR3 region is CASSLTGGEKLFF. DNA for the CDR3: TGTGCCAGCAGCTTAACAGGGGGTGAAAAACTGTTTTTT.

The J gene is TRBJ2-7, the V gene TRBV6-5, with TRBD1 as a possible D gene (5 bases). This CDR3 spans 13 amino acids. Germline V gene sequence: CDR1 MNHEY, CDR2 SVGAGI. Between the trimmed V and J ends, which lost 6 bases and 0 bases, there was a span of 9 bases. CDR3: CASRQVSSYEQYF. CDR3 nucleotide sequence: TGTGCCAGCAGACAGGTTAGCTCCTACGAGCAGTACTTC.

The rearrangement joins TRBV27 to TRBJ1-2, with TRBD1 matching 7 bases. The CDR3 runs 15 residues. Germline lookup yields CDR1 MNHEY and CDR2 SMNVEV (reference sequence). With 6 bases clipped from V and 1 base from J, the junction kept 8 bases outside the gene matches. The CDR3 region is CASRDRLDFNYGYTF. In DNA, the CDR3 is TGTGCCAGCAGGGACAGGCTGGATTTTAACTATGGCTACACCTTC.

The chain joins TRBV3-1 (or the pseudogene TRBV3-2) to TRBJ1-3, with unresolved D. The CDR3 is 15 residues long. Germline V gene sequence: CDR1 LGHDT, CDR2 YNNKEL (reference sequence). V was clipped by 0 bases and J by 7 bases, with 13 bases between them. DNA of the CDR3: TGTGCCAGCAGCCAAGATTGGGGAGTTGTGAACACCATATATTTT. Residues: CASSQDWGVVNTIYF.

This rearrangement joins TRBV7-9 to TRBJ1-2; tentative D call: TRBD1 (5 bases). Germline V gives CDR1 SEHNR, CDR2 FQNEAQ (reference sequence). The CDR3 length is 14 residues. V shed 1 base and J shed 2 bases, with 8 bases lying between them. CDR3 sequence: CASSLVTANYGYTF. The CDR3 bases are TGTGCCAGCAGCTTAGTGACAGCAAACTATGGCTACACCTTC.

This chain joins TRBV19 and TRBJ1-3; D gene unclear. CDR3 size: 14 residues. Trimming cost V 5 bases and J 0 bases, with 8 bases left between them. Germline CDR1 and CDR2: LNHDA and SQIVND (reference sequence). For the CDR3, the DNA is TGTGCCAGTAGTGGACTTCACTCTGGAAACACCATATATTTT. It codes for CASSGLHSGNTIYF.

The chain joins TRBV30 to TRBJ2-2; TRBD2 might be the D (6 bases). Trimming cost V 5 bases and J 4 bases, with 14 bases left between them. The V gene's germline CDR1 is GTSNPN and CDR2 SVGIG (reference sequence). CDR3 length: 14 residues. The CDR3 here is CAWGGGAVTGELFF. The DNA for the CDR3 is TGTGCCTGGGGTGGCGGGGCCGTCACCGGGGAGCTGTTTTTT.

The rearrangement uses TRBV6-5 and TRBJ2-7, with TRBD2 identical over 9 bases. V lost 10 bases and J lost 3; bases outside the gene matches: 13. CDR1 is MNHEY, CDR2 SVGAGI, per germline. CDR3 size: 15 residues. For the CDR3, the DNA is TGTGCCACCCGGCGGGAGGGGGGTAGAAACTACGAGCAGTACTTC. This translates into CATRREGGRNYEQYF.

The V and J genes are TRBV19 and TRBJ1-2; TRBD1 might be the D (6 bases). The CDR3 has 15 amino acids. The germline V gene has CDR1 LNHDA and CDR2 SQIVND (reference sequence). Trimming took 7 bases from V and 4 from J, leaving 19 bases between them. CDR3 sequence (DNA): TGTGCCAGTACCGAAGACGGACAGCCGCGCTATGGCTACACCTTC. Protein sequence: CASTEDGQPRYGYTF.

The chain recombines TRBV24-1 with TRBJ2-2, with 8 bases aligning to TRBD2. Germline V gene lookup returns CDR1 KGHDR and CDR2 SFDVKD. The CDR3 covers 15 residues. V shed 5 bases, J shed 2 bases, and the junction held 3 bases outside the gene matches. DNA of the CDR3: TGTGCCACCAGTGCAGCGGGGGATAACACCGGGGAGCTGTTTTTT. The encoded protein is CATSAAGDNTGELFF.

The chain couples TRBV27 to TRBJ2-1, with D uncertain. Germline loops: CDR1 MNHEY, CDR2 SMNVEV (reference sequence). Trimming pared 2 bases from V and 6 bases from J, leaving 8 bases between. This CDR3 has 13 residues. CDR3 loop: CASSLRAFNEQFF. CDR3 sequence (DNA): TGTGCCAGCAGTTTACGAGCGTTCAATGAGCAGTTCTTC.

The V gene is TRBV13, the J gene TRBJ2-7; D unresolved. The CDR3 loop spans 12 amino acids. CDR1 is PRHDT and CDR2 is FYEKMQ in the germline V gene (reference sequence). Trimming cost V 0 bases and J 6 bases, with 6 bases left between them. CDR3 residues: CASSLGASEQYF. The CDR3 DNA reads as TGTGCCAGCAGCTTAGGGGCCTCCGAGCAGTACTTC. Using reference TRBV13 and TRBJ2-7 for the parts outside the CDR3, the full variable domain is AAGVIQSPRHLIKEKRETATLKCYPIPRHDTVYWYQQGPGQDPQFLISFYEKMQSDKGSIPDRFSAQQFSDYHSELNMSSLELGDSALYFCASSLGASEQYFGPGTRLTVT.

The genes are TRBV23-1 and TRBJ2-5, with TRBD2 matching over 9 bases. TRBV23-1 is known as an ORF, though its function is uncertain. With 0 bases clipped from V and 5 bases from J, the junction kept 13 bases outside the gene matches. This CDR3 comprises 18 residues. CDR3 loop: CASSQSEFWREGAETQYF. In DNA form, the CDR3 reads TGCGCCAGCAGTCAATCGGAATTCTGGCGGGAGGGGGCTGAGACCCAGTACTTC.

This chain uses TRBV2 with TRBJ1-6; TRBD1 might be the D (5 bases). Germline CDR1 reads SNHLY; CDR2 reads FYNNEI. Deletions cut 4 bases from V and 0 bases from J, with 10 bases between. The CDR3 loop spans 16 amino acids. DNA of the CDR3: TGTGCCAGCAGTGGACAGTTAAGCTCCTATAATTCACCCCTCCACTTT. The encoded protein is CASSGQLSSYNSPLHF.

This chain connects TRBV10-2 to TRBJ1-5, with 10 bases fitting TRBD1. The V gene's germline CDR1 is WSHSY and CDR2 SAAADI. There are 17 residues in the CDR3. The V and J ends lost 2 bases and 8 bases, in that order; junction bases with no gene match: 12. CDR3 residues: CASSEPGQGSLREPQHF. CDR3 nucleotide sequence: TGCGCCAGCAGTGAGCCGGGACAGGGGTCCCTACGAGAGCCCCAGCATTTT.

This rearrangement joins TRBV6-5 to TRBJ1-2, with 7 bases lining up with TRBD1. The V segment lost 6 bases and the J segment 1 base; nucleotides outside the gene matches: 5. The CDR3 runs 14 residues. Germline lookup yields CDR1 MNHEY and CDR2 SVGAGI. The CDR3: CASRLTGINYGYTF. The CDR3 DNA follows: TGTGCCAGCAGATTGACAGGGATTAACTATGGCTACACCTTC.

The chain links TRBV2 to TRBJ1-5; D is perhaps TRBD1 (5 bases). The V and J ends lost 6 bases and 1 base respectively, with 16 bases between them. The CDR3 covers 16 residues. Germline CDR1 is SNHLY and CDR2 is FYNNEI. As DNA, the CDR3 is TGTGCCAGCAGGCCCCAGGGTCGAATAAGCAATCAGCCCCAGCATTTT. Protein: CASRPQGRISNQPQHF.

The V gene is TRBV10-3, the J gene TRBJ1-5; the D gene is possibly TRBD1 (6 bases). Trimming stripped 5 bases from V and 2 bases from J, with 13 bases between. Germline lookup yields CDR1 ENHRY and CDR2 SYGVKD. The CDR3 spans 15 residues. This CDR3 reads CAISKDRDGNQPQHF. CDR3 DNA sequence: TGTGCCATCAGTAAGGACAGAGATGGCAATCAGCCCCAGCATTTT.